This TCR beta chain was documented in a study of blood T cells in healthy people across ages. Study results and limitations: Any conclusive comparison of naive versus antigen-experienced cells was prevented by using unsorted PBMCs. Any changes in expanded clonotypes were possibly confounded, as donor CMV status remained unknown.

A few counts support this clonotype. Its antigen remains unknown. This CDR3 is 17 amino acids long. Germline values: CDR1 MNHEY, CDR2 SMNVEV (reference sequence). Trimming removed 4 bases at V and 4 bases at J, with 22 bases between. PCR was performed a second time for about 7 to 11 cycles using a sample-barcoded 5' primer and a J-beta primer mix. TCRdb called the 5' RACE reads again in MiXCR, with one record for every CDR3 protein. The profile shows 760,000 or so distinct CDR3 sequences, around 25% of them singletons. This sample was also put to use in a study of T cells of mothers and their children. That report adds: cDNA was synthesized from all extracted RNA at roughly 1.5 ug per reaction.

This TCR was sampled from a boy younger than 18 in good health. The sequencing input was blood. This sequence joins TRBV27 and TRBJ1-1; no clear D gene. In nucleotides, the CDR3 is TGTGCCAGCAGTTCCCCCCCGGGCAGATTGGATCCCACTGAAGCTTTCTTT. Protein product: CASSSPPGRLDPTEAFF.